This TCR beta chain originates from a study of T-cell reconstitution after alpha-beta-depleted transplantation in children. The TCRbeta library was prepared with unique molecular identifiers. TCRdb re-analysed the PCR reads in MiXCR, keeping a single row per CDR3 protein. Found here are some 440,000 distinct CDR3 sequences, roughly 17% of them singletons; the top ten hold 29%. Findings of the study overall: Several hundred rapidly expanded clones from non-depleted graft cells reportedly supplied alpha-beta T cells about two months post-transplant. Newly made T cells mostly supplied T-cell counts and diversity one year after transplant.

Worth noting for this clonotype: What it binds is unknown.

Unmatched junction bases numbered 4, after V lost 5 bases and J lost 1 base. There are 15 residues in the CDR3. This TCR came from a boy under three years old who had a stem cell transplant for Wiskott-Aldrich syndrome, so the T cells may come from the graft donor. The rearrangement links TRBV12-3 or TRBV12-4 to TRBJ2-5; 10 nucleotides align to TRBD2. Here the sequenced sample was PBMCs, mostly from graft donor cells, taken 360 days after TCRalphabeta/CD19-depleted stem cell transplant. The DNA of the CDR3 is TGTGCCAGCAGTCTAGGGACTAGCGCCCAAGAGACCCAGTACTTC. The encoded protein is CASSLGTSAQETQYF.